This TCR beta chain was identified during a study of blood T cell repertoires in COVID-19. Overall study context: Samples taken during acute and convalescent COVID-19 were collected in the United States, Italy and Spain. Sources were T cells, B-cell-depleted T cells, or PBMCs; the material itself was cDNA or gDNA.

V lost 0 bases and J lost 7, with 12 bases in between. This CDR3 is 15 amino acids long. Germline CDR1 and CDR2: LGHDT and YNNKEL (reference sequence). Produced via immunoSEQ multiplex PCR; TCRdb's table is partial and in-frame only. The table lists approximately 230,000 clones, 70% to 90% of them singletons. This clone was recorded a few times. What was sequenced was peripheral blood. The rearrangement uses TRBV3-1 (or the pseudogene TRBV3-2) and TRBJ1-4; D may be TRBD1 (5 bases). This clonotype was sampled from a man younger than 30 with active or convalescent COVID-19. The CDR3 sequence is CASSQDPQGSEKLFF. CDR3 nucleotides: TGTGCCAGCAGCCAAGATCCGCAGGGAAGTGAAAAACTGTTTTTT.